This TCR beta chain was documented in a study of shared clonotypes between healthy human individuals. Clones were sequenced by immunoSEQ multiplex PCR, and TCRdb holds only the in-frame ones, with some missing. The sample lists some 2.4 million clones; more than 85% were seen once. This receptor was identified in a man aged 18 to 35 in good health. Some clones in this sample may be carry-over from other donors' samples. Material: naive CD4+ T cells from PBMCs. As to subset: CD45RA+ positively selected.

CDR3 coding DNA: TGTGCCAGCACCTCCCAGGGGGCGCGGGAAAAACTGTTTTTT. It translates to CASTSQGAREKLFF. This chain connects TRBV5-4 to TRBJ1-4; 8 bases align to TRBD1. Germline assignment: CDR1 SGHNT and CDR2 YYREEE (reference sequence). The CDR3 has 14 amino acids. With V trimmed by 6 bases and J by 8 bases, 9 bases remained unmatched.